The TCR beta chain described here comes from a study of blood T cell repertoires in COVID-19. Overall study context: The United States, Italy and Spain were the sources of the acute and convalescent COVID-19 samples. From T cells, B-cell-depleted T cells, or PBMCs came the material, which was cDNA or gDNA.

Per the authors' pipeline: Reference gene primers were amplified, and this amplification served to estimate nucleated cell counts. The repertoire was sequenced with immunoSEQ multiplex PCR; TCRdb's copy has only in-frame clones and lacks some. D and trimming were read from the DNA, whereas the V and J calls and clone size are those reported in that table. The sample yields more than 70,000 clones, around 74% seen once. From germline, CDR1 is SGHKS and CDR2 YYEKEE (reference sequence). The CDR3 length is 15 residues. Trimming stripped 2 bases from V and 3 bases from J, with 15 bases between. The sequencing sample was made of peripheral blood. The chain carries TRBV5-5 and TRBJ2-7, with D possibly TRBD1 on 6 matching bases. This sequence originates from a human donor in a cohort sampled during active COVID-19. The CDR3 DNA is TGTGCCAGCAGCTTCCAACAGGGCTCGGGCTACGAGCAGTACTTC. Translation: CASSFQQGSGYEQYF.